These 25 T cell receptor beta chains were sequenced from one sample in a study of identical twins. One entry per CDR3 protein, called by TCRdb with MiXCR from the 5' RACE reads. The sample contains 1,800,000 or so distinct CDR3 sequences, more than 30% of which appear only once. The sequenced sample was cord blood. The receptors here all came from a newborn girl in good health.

The CDR3 nucleotides are TGTGCCAGCATATCCCACCGGCTAGCGGGAGAGACCCAGTACTTC. Protein product: CASISHRLAGETQYF. The chain joins TRBV6-1 to TRBJ2-5; TRBD2 matches 8 bases. The CDR3 sequence is 15 residues long. V dropped 7 bases and J dropped 4; count of bases not matched to a gene: 11. Germline V gene data show CDR1 as MNHNS and CDR2 as SASEGT.

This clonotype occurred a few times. The CDR3 region is CSVDSASGNEQYF. CDR3 nucleotides: TGCAGCGTTGATAGCGCTAGCGGGAATGAGCAGTACTTC. This sequence joins TRBV29-1 and TRBJ2-5; TRBD2 matches 9 bases. There are 13 residues in the CDR3. CDR1 is SQVTM and CDR2 is ANQGSEA in the germline V gene. V lost 3 bases and J lost 11; bases outside the gene matches: 10. Supplemented by reference TRBV29-1 and TRBJ2-5, the full variable domain reads SAVISQKPSRDICQRGTSLTIQCQVDSQVTMMFWYRQQPGQSLTLIATANQGSEATYESGFVIDKFPISRPNLTFSTLTVSNMSPEDSSIYLCSVDSASGNEQYFGPGTRLLVL.

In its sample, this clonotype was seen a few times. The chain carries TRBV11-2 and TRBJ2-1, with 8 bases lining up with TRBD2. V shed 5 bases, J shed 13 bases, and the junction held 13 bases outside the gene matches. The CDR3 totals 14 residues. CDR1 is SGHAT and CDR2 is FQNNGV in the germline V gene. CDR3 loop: CASSGLRGGASQFF. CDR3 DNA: TGTGCCAGCAGCGGTCTTCGGGGGGGGGCATCACAGTTCTTC.

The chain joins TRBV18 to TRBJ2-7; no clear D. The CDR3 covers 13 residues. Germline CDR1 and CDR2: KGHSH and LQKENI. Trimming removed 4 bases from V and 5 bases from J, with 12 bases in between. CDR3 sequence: CASSLVDLHEQYF. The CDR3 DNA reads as TGTGCCAGCTCACTGGTGGACCTCCACGAGCAGTACTTC.

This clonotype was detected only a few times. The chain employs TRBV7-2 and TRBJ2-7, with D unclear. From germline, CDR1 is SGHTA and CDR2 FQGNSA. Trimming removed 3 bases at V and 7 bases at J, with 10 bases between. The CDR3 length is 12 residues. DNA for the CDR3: TGTGCCAGCAGCTTTTTCCTACGGGAGCAGTACTTC. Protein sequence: CASSFFLREQYF.

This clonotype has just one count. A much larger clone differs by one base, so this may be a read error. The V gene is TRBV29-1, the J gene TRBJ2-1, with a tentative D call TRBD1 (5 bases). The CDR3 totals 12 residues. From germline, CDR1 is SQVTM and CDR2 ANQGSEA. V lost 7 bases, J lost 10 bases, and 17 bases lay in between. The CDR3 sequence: CSDPTGPYEQFF. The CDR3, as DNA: TGCAGCGACCCTACAGGTCCCTACGAGCAGTTCTTC.

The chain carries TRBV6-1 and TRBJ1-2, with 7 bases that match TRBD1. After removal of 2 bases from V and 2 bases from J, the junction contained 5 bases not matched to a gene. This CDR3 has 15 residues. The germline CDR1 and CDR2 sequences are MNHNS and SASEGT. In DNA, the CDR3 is TGTGCCAGCAGTGAAAGGACAGGAAAGAACTATGGCTACACCTTC. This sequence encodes CASSERTGKNYGYTF.

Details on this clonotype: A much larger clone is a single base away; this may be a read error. The CDR3: CATRASGSNEQYF. The CDR3 DNA sequence: TGTGCCACCAGGGCTAGCGGGAGCAATGAGCAGTACTTC. This chain links TRBV24-1 with TRBJ2-7; 10 positions match TRBD2. V gave up 7 bases and J gave up 7 bases; unmatched junction bases: 6. The CDR3 length is 13 residues. CDR1 KGHDR and CDR2 SFDVKD come from the germline V gene.

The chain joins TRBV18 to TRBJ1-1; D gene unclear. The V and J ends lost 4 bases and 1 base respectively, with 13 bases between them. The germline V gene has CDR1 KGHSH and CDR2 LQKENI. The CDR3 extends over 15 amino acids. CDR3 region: CASSRASRANTEAFF. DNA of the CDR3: TGTGCCAGCTCACGTGCCTCACGGGCGAACACTGAAGCTTTCTTT.

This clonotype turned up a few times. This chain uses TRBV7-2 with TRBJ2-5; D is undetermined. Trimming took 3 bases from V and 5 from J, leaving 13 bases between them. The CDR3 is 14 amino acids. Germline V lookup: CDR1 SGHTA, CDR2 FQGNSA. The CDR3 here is CASSFGLEGETQYF. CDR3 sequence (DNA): TGTGCCAGCAGCTTTGGGCTAGAAGGGGAGACCCAGTACTTC.

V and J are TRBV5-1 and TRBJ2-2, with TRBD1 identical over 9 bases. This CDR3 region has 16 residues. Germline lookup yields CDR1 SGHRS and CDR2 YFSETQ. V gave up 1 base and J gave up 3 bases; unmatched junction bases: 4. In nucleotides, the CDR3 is TGCGCCAGCAGCTTGATCGGGACAGGGCACACCGGGGAGCTGTTTTTT. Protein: CASSLIGTGHTGELFF.

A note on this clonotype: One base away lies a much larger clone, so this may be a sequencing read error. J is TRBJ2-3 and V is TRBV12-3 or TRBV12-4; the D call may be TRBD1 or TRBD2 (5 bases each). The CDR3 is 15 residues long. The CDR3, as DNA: TGTGCCGGCAGTTTGTGGGACCCTTCCACAGATACGCAGTATTTT. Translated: CAGSLWDPSTDTQYF.

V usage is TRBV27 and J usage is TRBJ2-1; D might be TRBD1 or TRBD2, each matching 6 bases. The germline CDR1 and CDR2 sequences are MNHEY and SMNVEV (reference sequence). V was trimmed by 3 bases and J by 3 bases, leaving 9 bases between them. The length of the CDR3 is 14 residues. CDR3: CASSLRGHYNEQFF. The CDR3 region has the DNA TGTGCCAGCAGTTTGCGGGGACACTACAATGAGCAGTTCTTC.

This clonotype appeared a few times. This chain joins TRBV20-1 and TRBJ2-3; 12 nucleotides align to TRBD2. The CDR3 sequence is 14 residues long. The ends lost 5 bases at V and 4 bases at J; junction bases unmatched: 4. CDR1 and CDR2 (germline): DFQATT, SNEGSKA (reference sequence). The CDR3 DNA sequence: TGCAGTGCTGCTAGCGGGGGGGCCCCAGATACGCAGTATTTT. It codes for CSAASGGAPDTQYF.

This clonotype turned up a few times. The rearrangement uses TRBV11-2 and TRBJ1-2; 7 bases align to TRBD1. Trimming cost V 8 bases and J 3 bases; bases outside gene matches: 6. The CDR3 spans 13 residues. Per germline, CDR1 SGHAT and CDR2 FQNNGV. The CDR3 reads CASGWGTDYGYTF. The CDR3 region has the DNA TGTGCCAGCGGGTGGGGGACAGACTATGGCTACACCTTC.

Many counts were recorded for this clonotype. The CDR3, as DNA: TGTGCCAGCAGTGAGGACAGTGCGCCTGACGAGCAGTACTTC. Protein product: CASSEDSAPDEQYF. The chain joins TRBV25-1 to TRBJ2-5; maybe TRBD1 (6 bases). TRBJ2-7 matches the DNA end more closely, so the J call is doubtful. Looked up from germline, CDR1 is MGHDK and CDR2 is SYGVNS. CDR3 length equals 14 residues.

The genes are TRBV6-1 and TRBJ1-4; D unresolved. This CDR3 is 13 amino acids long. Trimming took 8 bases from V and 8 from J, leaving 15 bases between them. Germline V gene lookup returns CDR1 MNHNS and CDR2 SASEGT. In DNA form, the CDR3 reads TGTGCCAGCGGAAACACCTGGGCCGAAAAACTGTTTTTT. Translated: CASGNTWAEKLFF.

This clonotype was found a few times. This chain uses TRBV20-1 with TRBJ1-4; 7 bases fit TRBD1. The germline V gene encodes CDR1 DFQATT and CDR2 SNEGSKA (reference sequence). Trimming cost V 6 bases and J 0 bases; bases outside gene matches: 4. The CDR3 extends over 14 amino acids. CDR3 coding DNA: TGCAGTGCACCTGGGACAGCAACTAATGAAAAACTGTTTTTT. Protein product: CSAPGTATNEKLFF.

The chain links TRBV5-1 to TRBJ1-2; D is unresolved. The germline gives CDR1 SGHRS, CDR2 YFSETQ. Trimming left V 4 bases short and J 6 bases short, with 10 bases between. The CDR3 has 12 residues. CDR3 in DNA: TGCGCCAGCAGCCACGGGGAAGATGGCTACACCTTC. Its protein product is CASSHGEDGYTF.

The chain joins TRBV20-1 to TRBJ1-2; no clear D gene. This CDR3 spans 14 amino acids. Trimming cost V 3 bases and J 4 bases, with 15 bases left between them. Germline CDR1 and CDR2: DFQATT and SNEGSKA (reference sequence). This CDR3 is CSAREDLDGYGYTF. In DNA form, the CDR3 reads TGCAGTGCTAGGGAGGACCTAGACGGCTATGGCTACACCTTC.

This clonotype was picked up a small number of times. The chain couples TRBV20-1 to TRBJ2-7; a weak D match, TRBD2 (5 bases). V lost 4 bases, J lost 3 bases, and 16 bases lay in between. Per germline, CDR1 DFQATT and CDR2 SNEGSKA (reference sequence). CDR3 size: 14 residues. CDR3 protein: CSAIRLSAGYEQYF. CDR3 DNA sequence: TGCAGTGCTATACGACTAAGCGCGGGCTACGAGCAGTACTTC.

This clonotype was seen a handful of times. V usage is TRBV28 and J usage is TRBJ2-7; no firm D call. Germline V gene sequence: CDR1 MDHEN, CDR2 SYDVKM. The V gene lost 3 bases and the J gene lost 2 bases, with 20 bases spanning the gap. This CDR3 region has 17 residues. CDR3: CASSFLGPGPPTYEQYF. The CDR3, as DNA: TGTGCCAGCAGTTTTTTGGGTCCCGGCCCCCCAACCTACGAGCAGTACTTC. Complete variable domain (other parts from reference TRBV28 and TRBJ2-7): DVKVTQSSRYLVKRTGEKVFLECVQDMDHENMFWYRQDPGLGLRLIYFSYDVKMKEKGDIPEGYSVSREKKERFSLILESASTNQTSMYLCASSFLGPGPPTYEQYFGPGTRLTVT.

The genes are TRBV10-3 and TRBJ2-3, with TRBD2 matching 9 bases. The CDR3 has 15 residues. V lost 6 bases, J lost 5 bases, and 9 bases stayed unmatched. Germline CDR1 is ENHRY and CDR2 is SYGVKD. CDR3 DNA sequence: TGTGCCATCAGCCCTAGCGGGGAGGCCGGAGATACGCAGTATTTT. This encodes CAISPSGEAGDTQYF.

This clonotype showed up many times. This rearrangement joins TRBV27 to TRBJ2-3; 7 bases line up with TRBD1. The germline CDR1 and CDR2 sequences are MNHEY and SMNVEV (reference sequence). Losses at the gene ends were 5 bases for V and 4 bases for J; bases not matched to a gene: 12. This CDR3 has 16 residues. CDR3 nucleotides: TGTGCCAGCAGTCCCTACACAGGGGCCCAACCAGATACGCAGTATTTT. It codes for CASSPYTGAQPDTQYF.

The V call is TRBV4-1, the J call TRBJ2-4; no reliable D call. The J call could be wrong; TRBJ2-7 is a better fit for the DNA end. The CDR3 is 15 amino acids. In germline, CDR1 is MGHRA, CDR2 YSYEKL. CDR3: CASSQDHRNTYEQYF. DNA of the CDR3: TGCGCCAGCAGCCAAGATCACCGGAACACCTACGAGCAGTACTTC.